These T cell receptor beta chains were read from a single sample in a study of identical twins. Each CDR3 protein is one row after TCRdb ran MiXCR on the 5' RACE reads. The sample holds about 280,000 distinct CDR3 sequences, more than 6.5% seen once. These same records also appear under a second study, on yellow fever vaccine responses in identical twins.

Sequencing was carried out using memory (CD45RO+) T cells sorted from blood. These receptors all stem from a woman aged 18-35 years in good health. CDR3s include the opening cysteine and the closing phenylalanine or tryptophan. Fields, in order: CDR3 DNA, CDR3 protein, J gene, clone size, D gene, V gene, CDR3 length. The D gene is left open where the match is weak. Clone sizes are given selectively: once, few, many, or a class where the clone is expanded.

TGTGCCAGCTCACCGGGACAGTTCTACGAGCAGTACTTC,CASSPGQFYEQYF,TRBJ2-7,NA,TRBD1,TRBV18,13
TGCAGTGCTAGAAGAGGGGGCACTGAAGCTTTCTTT,CSARRGGTEAFF,TRBJ1-1,many,NA,TRBV20-1,12
TGTGCCAGCAGCTTTGGGGGGACAGCGGCCTACAATGAGCAGTTCTTC,CASSFGGTAAYNEQFF,TRBJ2-1,NA,NA,TRBV11-3,16
TGTGCCAGCAGTGACTCGGGACGGAGGTCGGAAAAACTGTTTTTT,CASSDSGRRSEKLFF,TRBJ1-4,many,NA,TRBV12-3/TRBV12-4,15
TGTGCCAGCTCACCACCGCCGGGACAGGTGCTCACAGATACGCAGTATTTT,CASSPPPGQVLTDTQYF,TRBJ2-3,few,TRBD1,TRBV18,17
TGTGCCAGCAGCCAACAGAATTCACCCCTCCACTTT,CASSQQNSPLHF,TRBJ1-6,many,NA,TRBV3-1,12
TGTGCCAGCAGTGAAAGACGGGTTGATAATTCACCCCTCCACTTT,CASSERRVDNSPLHF,TRBJ1-6,few,NA,TRBV6-1,15
TGTGCCAGCAAGGGAGGTGATAGCAATCAGCCCCAGCATTTT,CASKGGDSNQPQHF,TRBJ1-5,NA,NA,TRBV2,14
TGTGCCAGCAGTGGGACTAGCTGGAAAGAGACCCAGTACTTC,CASSGTSWKETQYF,TRBJ2-5,NA,TRBD2,TRBV2,14
TGTGCCATCAGTGAAAGGGGACTAGCGGGAGACGGTGAGCAGTTCTTC,CAISERGLAGDGEQFF,TRBJ2-1,NA,TRBD2,TRBV10-3,16
TGTGCCAGCAGTTACTCGGGAGCGGGGCTGAACACCGGGGAGCTGTTTTTT,CASSYSGAGLNTGELFF,TRBJ2-2,few,TRBD2,TRBV6-5,17
TGTGCCAGCAGCTGGGGGAGCACTGAAGCTTTCTTT,CASSWGSTEAFF,TRBJ1-1,NA,NA,TRBV5-6,12
TGTGCCATCAGAGGGGACAGGACGACCGGGGAGCTGTTTTTT,CAIRGDRTTGELFF,TRBJ2-2,few,TRBD1,TRBV10-3,14
TGTGCAAGTCGCTTAGTATCCGGGAGGAGTTCACCCCTCCACTTT,CASRLVSGRSSPLHF,TRBJ1-6,NA,NA,TRBV12-2,15
TGTGCCAGTAAAGGACAGGGGGATTCCCACGAGCAGTACTTC,CASKGQGDSHEQYF,TRBJ2-7,few,TRBD1,TRBV19,14
TGCGCCAGCAGCCGGCCGACAGTATACAATGAGCAGTTCTTC,CASSRPTVYNEQFF,TRBJ2-1,many,NA,TRBV5-1,14
TGCGCCAGCAGCCAAGTGGGACTAGCGGGCAGAGATACGCAGTATTTT,CASSQVGLAGRDTQYF,TRBJ2-3,few,TRBD2,TRBV4-1,16
TGTGCCAGTACCAGGGGAATCTCCTACAATGAGCAGTTCTTC,CASTRGISYNEQFF,TRBJ2-1,few,NA,TRBV19,14
TGTGCTAGTGGTTCGGGCGGCGGAGCCTACAATGAGCAGTTCTTC,CASGSGGGAYNEQFF,TRBJ2-1,NA,NA,TRBV12-5,15
TGCGCCAGCAGATCCGGGACTAGCGGGAGCACAGATACGCAGTATTTT,CASRSGTSGSTDTQYF,TRBJ2-3,many,TRBD2,TRBV5-1,16
TGTGCCAGCAGCCCTAGCGGGGGGGCGAGGAATGAGCAGTTCTTC,CASSPSGGARNEQFF,TRBJ2-1,many,TRBD2,TRBV3-1,15
TGCGCCAGCAGCCCGGAAGGCCCCCTGAATAATTCACCCCTCCACTTT,CASSPEGPLNNSPLHF,TRBJ1-6,NA,NA,TRBV5-1,16
TGCGCCAGCAGCCAAGTGGTGACTAGCGGACTAGATACGCAGTATTTT,CASSQVVTSGLDTQYF,TRBJ2-3,few,TRBD2,TRBV4-1,16
TGCGCCAGCAGGCCCCTGGGACAGGGGAATTCACCCCTCCACTTT,CASRPLGQGNSPLHF,TRBJ1-6,NA,TRBD1,TRBV5-1,15
TGTGCCAGCAGTTTTGGGGGACCAGGCTATGGCTACACCTTC,CASSFGGPGYGYTF,TRBJ1-2,many,NA,TRBV12-3/TRBV12-4,14
TGCGCCAGCAGCTTGGGCTTCGGGGCTGGCACAGATACGCAGTATTTT,CASSLGFGAGTDTQYF,TRBJ2-3,NA,NA,TRBV5-1,16
TGCAGCGCCGGCGCGGGCCGAGGCACAGATACGCAGTATTTT,CSAGAGRGTDTQYF,TRBJ2-3,many,NA,TRBV29-1,14
TGTGCCAGCAGCTTACGTAGCGGGGGGAGCTCCTACGAGCAGTACTTC,CASSLRSGGSSYEQYF,TRBJ2-7,NA,TRBD2,TRBV7-2,16
TGTGCTAGTGGTTTGGTATGGGGGCAAGTCACGAACACCGGGGAGCTGTTTTTT,CASGLVWGQVTNTGELFF,TRBJ2-2,few,NA,TRBV12-5,18
TGTGCCATCAGTGAAAGTACAGGGGTGGCTTTCTTT,CAISESTGVAFF,TRBJ1-1,many,TRBD1,TRBV10-3,12
TGCAGTGTTGCAATCAACACTGAAGCTTTCTTT,CSVAINTEAFF,TRBJ1-1,few,NA,TRBV20-1,11
TGCGCCAGCAATCCCAGCCCTAGGGGGGGCTATGGCTACACCTTC,CASNPSPRGGYGYTF,TRBJ1-2,NA,NA,TRBV10-2,15
TGTGCCAGCAGTGTGCTAAATGGAAACACCATATATTTT,CASSVLNGNTIYF,TRBJ1-3,NA,NA,TRBV25-1,13
TGTGCCAGCAGCTTAATCTCGGGGCACGAGCAGTTCTTC,CASSLISGHEQFF,TRBJ2-1,many,NA,TRBV5-5,13
TGTGCCAGCAGCCCCGGCCTAGCGGGAGCTCAGCAGTACTTC,CASSPGLAGAQQYF,TRBJ2-7,NA,TRBD2,TRBV12-3/TRBV12-4,14